The 26 T cell receptor beta chains reported below all come from one sample, sequenced in a study of T cell changes during pregnancy in multiple sclerosis. The method was immunoSEQ multiplex PCR; TCRdb's version includes in-frame clones alone and lacks a portion of them. The repertoire has tens of thousands of clones, 90% to 95% of them found once; the top ten carry 0.5% to 0.85%. The starting material was CD4+ T cells from peripheral blood mononuclear cells, obtained in the second trimester of pregnancy. The receptors were sampled from a female donor in good health, enrolled as a control in a pregnancy study.

This clone was seen just once. The V and J genes are TRBV7-3 and TRBJ2-3; 13 nucleotides agree with TRBD2. In germline, CDR1 is SGHTA, CDR2 FQGTGA. CDR3 length: 16 residues. Trimming at V came to 2 bases and at J to 5 bases, leaving 4 bases not matched to a gene. CDR3 DNA sequence: TGTGCCAGCAGCTTACGGGGGACTAGCGGGGTAGATACGCAGTATTTT. The encoded protein is CASSLRGTSGVDTQYF.

The J gene is TRBJ2-1, the V gene TRBV25-1; 14 bases line up with TRBD2. The CDR3 loop spans 17 amino acids. CDR1 is MGHDK, CDR2 SYGVNS, per germline. The ends lost 4 bases at V and 1 base at J; junction bases unmatched: 3. CDR3 DNA: TGTGCCAGCAGTGGGACTAGCGGGGGGACGTCCTACAATGAGCAGTTCTTC. Its protein is CASSGTSGGTSYNEQFF. The whole variable domain, filled in from reference TRBV25-1 and TRBJ2-1, reads EADIYQTPRYLVIGTGKKITLECSQTMGHDKMYWYQQDPGMELHLIHYSYGVNSTEKGDLSSESTVSRIRTEHFPLTLESARPSHTSQYLCASSGTSGGTSYNEQFFGPGTRLTVL.

V and J are TRBV11-2 and TRBJ1-1, with D perhaps TRBD1 (5 bases). CDR3 length: 14 amino acids. Germline V gene sequence: CDR1 SGHAT, CDR2 FQNNGV. V lost 5 bases, J lost 4 bases, and 14 bases lay in between. CDR3 loop: CASSLSSGGTEAFF. The DNA of the CDR3 is TGTGCCAGCAGCCTCAGCTCGGGGGGCACTGAAGCTTTCTTT.

The V call is TRBV6-6, the J call TRBJ1-4; D remains ambiguous. Trimming shortened V by 0 bases and J by 7 bases, and 12 bases separated the two germline ends. The CDR3 totals 15 residues. Germline V CDR1 and CDR2: MNHNY, SVGAGI (reference sequence). The CDR3 protein is CASSYSSVAGEKLFF. DNA for the CDR3: TGTGCCAGCAGTTACTCGTCAGTGGCGGGTGAAAAACTGTTTTTT.

The chain links TRBV30 to TRBJ2-3; TRBD2 aligns across 8 bases. This CDR3 has 14 residues. Trimming removed 2 bases from V and 5 bases from J; junction bases left unmatched: 6. Germline CDR1 is GTSNPN and CDR2 is SVGIG (reference sequence). The CDR3 sequence is CAWSSGLVRDTQYF. For the CDR3, the DNA is TGTGCCTGGAGTTCGGGACTAGTAAGAGATACGCAGTATTTT.

This rearrangement joins TRBV11-1 to TRBJ2-1; D uncertain. Germline loops: CDR1 SGHAT, CDR2 FQDESV (reference sequence). Trimming cost V 5 bases and J 8 bases, with 16 bases left between them. The length of the CDR3 is 14 residues. This CDR3 reads CASSPPPLGHEQFF. In DNA, the CDR3 is TGTGCCAGCAGCCCACCCCCCTTGGGCCATGAGCAGTTCTTC.

The chain employs TRBV4-3 and TRBJ2-7; perhaps TRBD1 as D (6 bases). V lost 3 bases and J lost 4, with 16 bases in between. The CDR3 has 15 residues. The V gene's germline CDR1 is LGHNA and CDR2 YSLEER. The CDR3 region is CASSQKAGARYEQYF. Written as DNA, the CDR3 is TGCGCCAGCAGCCAGAAGGCAGGGGCGCGGTACGAGCAGTACTTC.

The CDR3: CASSQSTDYEQYF. The CDR3 coding sequence is TGCGCCAGCAGCCAAAGCACAGATTACGAGCAGTACTTC. The chain recombines TRBV4-3 with TRBJ2-7; D ambiguous. Trimming shortened V by 2 bases and J by 4 bases, and 9 bases separated the two germline ends. CDR3 length: 13 amino acids. Germline CDR1 is LGHNA and CDR2 is YSLEER.

This chain links TRBV11-3 with TRBJ2-7; D is possibly TRBD2 (7 bases). The CDR3 spans 14 residues. Trimming removed 1 base at V and 5 bases at J, with 12 bases between. In germline, CDR1 is SGHNT, CDR2 YENEEA. The CDR3 nucleotides are TGTGCCAGCAGCTTAGGGGGGGGCAGCGACGAGCAGTACTTC. Translating it yields CASSLGGGSDEQYF.

This chain joins TRBV5-8 and TRBJ1-4, with TRBD1 as a possible D gene (6 bases). CDR3 size: 15 residues. Trimming removed 4 bases at V and 7 bases at J, with 17 bases between. Germline CDR1 and CDR2: SGHTS and YDEGEE. This CDR3 is CASSLNRDLGEKLFF. In DNA form, the CDR3 reads TGTGCCAGCAGCCTCAACAGGGACCTAGGTGAAAAACTGTTTTTT.

This rearrangement joins TRBV5-8 to TRBJ2-7, with D tentatively TRBD1 (6 bases). Germline values: CDR1 SGHTS, CDR2 YDEGEE. V was pared by 4 bases and J by 2 bases, with 16 bases between. The CDR3 runs to 15 residues. The CDR3 region has the DNA TGTGCCAGCAGCAGGATAGGACAGCCAACCTACGAGCAGTACTTC. Translation: CASSRIGQPTYEQYF.

The chain employs TRBV7-2 and TRBJ2-4; D gene ambiguous. V gave up 1 base and J gave up 0 bases, with 13 bases separating them. This CDR3 contains 17 residues. CDR1 is SGHTA and CDR2 is FQGNSA in the germline V gene. CDR3 loop: CASSLVRSERAKNIQYF. In DNA form, the CDR3 reads TGTGCCAGCAGCTTAGTAAGAAGTGAGAGAGCCAAAAACATTCAGTACTTC.

This clone was recorded only once. V is TRBV2 and J is TRBJ2-4, with 7 bases lining up with TRBD2. Trimming cost V 3 bases and J 1 base; bases outside gene matches: 0. The CDR3 covers 14 residues. The germline CDR1 and CDR2 sequences are SNHLY and FYNNEI. CDR3 in amino acids: CASSEGGAKNIQYF. The CDR3 DNA sequence: TGTGCCAGCAGTGAGGGGGGGGCCAAAAACATTCAGTACTTC.

About this clone itself: Sequence at one end of the junction differs from germline and may be a read error. In DNA form, the CDR3 reads TGTGCCAGCTCAGCACCGGGACAGGGGGATCGAGGCTACACCTTC. Protein product: CASSAPGQGDRGYTF. The gene calls are TRBV18 and TRBJ1-2; 11 nucleotides match TRBD1. Per the germline V gene, CDR1 is KGHSH and CDR2 is LQKENI. The CDR3 runs to 15 residues.

V is TRBV19 and J is TRBJ1-2, with 8 bases identical to TRBD1. The CDR3 sequence is 14 residues long. Germline values: CDR1 LNHDA, CDR2 SQIVND (reference sequence). Trimming removed 7 bases from V and 4 bases from J; junction bases left unmatched: 8. The CDR3 DNA reads as TGTGCCAGTACCTGGACAGGGATCGGCTATGGCTACACCTTC. The encoded protein is CASTWTGIGYGYTF.

The chain joins TRBV5-4 to TRBJ2-7, with D possibly TRBD1 on 6 matching bases. V lost 3 bases to trimming and J lost 3 bases, with 13 bases between them. Per the germline V gene, CDR1 is SGHNT and CDR2 is YYREEE (reference sequence). This CDR3 comprises 14 residues. CDR3 residues: CASSSQGEGYEQYF. Written as DNA, the CDR3 is TGTGCCAGCAGCTCACAGGGAGAAGGCTACGAGCAGTACTTC.

The chain has TRBV7-8 and TRBJ1-2; 11 bases are shared with TRBD1. The germline gives CDR1 SGHVS, CDR2 FQNEAQ. The CDR3 is made up of 15 amino acids. Unmatched junction bases numbered 5, after V lost 2 bases and J lost 6 bases. The chain's CDR3 is CASSLPGTGGNGYTF. In DNA form, the CDR3 reads TGTGCCAGCAGCTTACCCGGGACAGGGGGTAATGGCTACACCTTC. Full variable domain (missing parts from reference TRBV7-8 and TRBJ1-2): GAGVSQSPRYKVAKRGQDVALRCDPISGHVSLFWYQQALGQGPEFLTYFQNEAQLDKSGLPSDRFFAERPEGSVSTLKIQRTQQEDSAVYLCASSLPGTGGNGYTFGSGTRLTVV.

The rearrangement joins TRBV4-3 to TRBJ1-6; D call uncertain. V was pared by 4 bases and J by 7 bases, with 17 bases between. Per germline, CDR1 LGHNA and CDR2 YSLEER. This CDR3 region has 16 residues. CDR3 in DNA: TGCGCCAGCAGCCGGGGAGGAGGGTCTGGAAATTCACCCCTCCACTTT. Translation: CASSRGGGSGNSPLHF.

The chain uses TRBV2 and TRBJ1-5, with a tentative D call TRBD1 (5 bases). Trimming took 7 bases from V and 4 from J, leaving 8 bases between them. Germline lookup yields CDR1 SNHLY and CDR2 FYNNEI. This CDR3 is 12 amino acids long. DNA of the CDR3: TGTGCCAGCACCAGGGATAATCAGCCCCAGCATTTT. It yields the protein CASTRDNQPQHF.

This chain links TRBV19 with TRBJ1-1; perhaps TRBD1 as D (6 bases). In germline, CDR1 is LNHDA, CDR2 SQIVND (reference sequence). Trimming took off 6 bases at V and 1 base at J, with 15 bases between the two ends. This CDR3 contains 15 residues. The CDR3 DNA follows: TGTGCCAGTAGATCAGGGGCCGGTGGGAACACTGAAGCTTTCTTT. It encodes CASRSGAGGNTEAFF.

This chain uses TRBV11-2 with TRBJ2-1; D uncertain. Between the trimmed V and J ends, which lost 5 bases and 7 bases, there was a span of 6 bases. The CDR3 contains 11 residues. Per the germline V gene, CDR1 is SGHAT and CDR2 is FQNNGV. The CDR3 DNA follows: TGTGCCAGCAGCCGTCAGAATGAGCAGTTCTTC. Translating gives CASSRQNEQFF.

This CDR3 reads CASSIGGQGSLYEQYF. The CDR3 nucleotides are TGTGCCAGTAGTATAGGGGGACAGGGCTCCCTCTACGAGCAGTACTTC. The V and J genes are TRBV19 and TRBJ2-7; the match to TRBD1 covers 9 bases. J gave up 3 bases and V 1 base, and 7 bases lay outside the gene matches. The CDR3 has 16 residues. Germline CDR1 reads LNHDA; CDR2 reads SQIVND (reference sequence). Full variable domain (outside the CDR3, taken from reference TRBV19 and TRBJ2-7): DGGITQSPKYLFRKEGQNVTLSCEQNLNHDAMYWYRQDPGQGLRLIYYSQIVNDFQKGDIAEGYSVSREKKESFPLTVTSAQKNPTAFYLCASSIGGQGSLYEQYFGPGTRLTVT.

The gene calls are TRBV6-6 and TRBJ1-5, with TRBD1 as a possible D gene (5 bases). Germline CDR1 MNHNY, CDR2 SVGAGI (reference sequence). CDR3 size: 15 residues. The ends were cut back, 10 bases at V and 1 base at J, with 17 bases in the middle. CDR3 region: CAIKVGGGSNQPQHF. The CDR3 DNA is TGTGCCATCAAGGTGGGGGGAGGGAGCAATCAGCCCCAGCATTTT.

The rearrangement uses TRBV18 and TRBJ1-5; a possible D gene is TRBD1 (5 bases). This CDR3 is built from 14 residues. V was shortened by 2 bases and J by 4 bases, with 9 bases between the two germline ends. Germline assignment: CDR1 KGHSH and CDR2 LQKENI. The CDR3 region is CASSPTAGNQPQHF. The DNA of the CDR3 is TGTGCCAGCTCACCAACAGCAGGGAATCAGCCCCAGCATTTT.

The genes are TRBV7-8 and TRBJ2-2, with 10 positions matching TRBD1. Trimming at V came to 6 bases and at J to 6 bases, leaving 10 bases not matched to a gene. Germline V gives CDR1 SGHVS, CDR2 FQNEAQ. The CDR3 totals 16 residues. This CDR3 is CASRPNHGTGAGELFF. The CDR3 coding sequence is TGTGCCAGCAGACCAAACCACGGGACAGGGGCCGGGGAGCTGTTTTTT.

The chain has TRBV6-5 and TRBJ2-1; TRBD2 matches 8 bases. This CDR3 has 16 amino acids. CDR1 and CDR2 from the germline V gene are MNHEY and SVGAGI. With 2 bases clipped from V and 7 bases from J, the junction kept 10 bases outside the gene matches. The CDR3 loop is CASSYPGTSGRNEQFF. DNA for the CDR3: TGTGCCAGCAGTTACCCCGGAACTAGCGGCAGGAATGAGCAGTTCTTC.